Given below is one T cell receptor (beta chain) in context. Its recognized antigen is unknown. Per-nucleotide qualities are absent, and no much larger clonotype sits a single base away. Trimming takes 5 bases from V and 6 bases from J, and the germline ends sit 15 bases apart. From the cysteine up to the phenylalanine, the CDR3 has a length of 14 residues. CDR3 DNA only is kept here, 42 bases in frame from base 1. CDR1 is given as MNHEY and CDR2 as SMNVEV, both from the germline V gene (reference sequence). TCRbeta CDR3 regions were amplified from genomic DNA using the immunoSEQ Assay, a bias-controlled multiplex PCR. The original methods were these. Nucleated cell counts per sample were estimated from amplification of reference gene primers within the assay. Sequence reads were collapsed and filtered to measure the absolute abundance of every unique TCRbeta CDR3 rearrangement. For each sample, productive Simpson clonality was calculated by taking the square root of Simpson's diversity index across productive rearrangements. TCRdb holds this immuneACCESS table with in-frame rearrangements only. Some clones are missing; in checked studies, unresolved V genes explain under half, and the rest has no known cause. D and trimming come from the DNA, and the V and J calls and clone size come from that table. The sample table shows roughly 100,000 clones, and less than 90% are seen once. The top ten hold about 3.8% of the sample.

Whole blood was collected in K2EDTA tubes by collaborating institutions according to the institutions' own protocols. For TCRbeta analysis, collaborator samples were shipped as frozen whole blood, as isolated PBMCs, or as DNA extracted from either sample type. The data were obtained in a study of blood T cell repertoires in COVID-19 (dated by TCRdb to between 2020 and 2021). With regard to the full study: Samples from collaborators originated in the United States, Italy and Spain and spanned both the acute and convalescent phases of COVID-19. The material from the prospective study consisted of cDNA or gDNA derived from T cells, B-cell-depleted T cells, or PBMCs. Deeply sampled blood TCRbeta repertoires from subjects exposed to, actively infected with, or recovered from COVID-19 were included in the dataset. The repertoires were released in a freely available public database intended as a resource for research on the immune response to SARS-CoV-2. The samples were drawn from two sources: the first 160 participants of the ongoing ImmuneRACE study, and 1,000 to 1,500 subjects contributed by 6 global collaborators. Sample metadata almost always included a de-identified subject ID, COVID-19 status, age in years and sex. HLA class I and class II types, where available, came from metadata supplied by the sample provider rather than from assay-based typing. Study-wide findings and limitations: The amount of clinical and demographic metadata varied by source and participant and was provided uncurated.

The sequence is built from TRBV27 and TRBJ2-3, with TRBD1 tentatively as D gene (5 bases match). This TCR was recovered from a man aged 45-65 years with acute or convalescent COVID-19. The source material was peripheral blood. The CDR3 is CASSQDNAVDTQYF. Here is the DNA: TGTGCCAGCAGTCAGGACAACGCCGTCGATACGCAGTATTTT.